This T cell receptor (beta chain) was observed in a study of T cell repertoires in cytomegalovirus infection. The study's findings and limits: What dominated the ex vivo response were HLA-C-restricted CMV-specific TCR beta clonotypes.

TCRdb re-called the reads through MiXCR, storing one row per CDR3 protein. The top ten hold about 14% of the sample, which has fewer than 1,000,000 distinct CDR3 sequences, roughly 31% seen once. In its sample, this clonotype was seen a few times. Its antigen is still unknown. CDR3 length: 16 amino acids. The V gene end was trimmed by 6 bases and the J gene end by 6 bases; junction bases not matched to a gene: 12. CDR1 and CDR2 (germline): MNHEY, SVGEGT. This sequence joins TRBV6-2 or TRBV6-3 and TRBJ1-5; 9 nucleotides match TRBD1. The sequence was obtained from a human donor in good health (CMV status not recorded). Some clones in this sample may be carry-over from other donors' samples. Source: cultured CD8+ T cells from PBMCs, taken from culture after CMV antigen stimulation. In DNA, the CDR3 is TGTGCCAGCAGCCAGACCCGGGACAGGGCCATTCAGCCCCAGCATTTT. Protein product: CASSQTRDRAIQPQHF.